This T cell receptor (beta chain) emerged from a study of CD8 T cells in ankylosing spondylitis. Study-level findings and limits: Clones linked to disease were reported to show significant enrichment in matched ankylosing spondylitis synovial fluid.

In the case of this clonotype: What it binds is not known.

Generation of TCR beta libraries employed quantitative 5'-RACE incorporating molecular barcodes. TCRdb itself ran the 5' RACE reads through MiXCR, one entry per CDR3 protein. Of 180,000 or so distinct CDR3 sequences in the sample, roughly 11% are singletons; the top ten hold about 27%. The V gene end was trimmed by 4 bases and the J gene end by 4 bases; junction bases not matched to a gene: 4. This CDR3 has 15 residues. CDR1 and CDR2 (germline): SGHTS, YDEGEE. The specimen was blood, either unsorted or a sorted T cell fraction (not recorded which). This sequence joins TRBV5-8 and TRBJ2-5, with TRBD2 matching 13 bases. This TCR came from a male donor with ankylosing spondylitis or in good health (not recorded which). CDR3 sequence: CASSPGTSGAETQYF. The CDR3 bases are TGTGCCAGCAGCCCCGGGACTAGCGGGGCAGAGACCCAGTACTTC. The whole variable domain, remainder taken from reference TRBV5-8 and TRBJ2-5, is EAGVTQSPTHLIKTRGQQATLRCSPISGHTSVYWYQQALGLGLQFLLWYDEGEERNRGNFPPRFSGRQFPNYSSELNVNALELEDSALYLCASSPGTSGAETQYFGPGTRLLVL.